The T cell receptor (beta chain) described here comes from a study of OX40 agonist ivuxolimab in advanced cancers. This table comes from immunoSEQ multiplex PCR, and its TCRdb copy is limited to in-frame clones, with some not included. The sample carries approximately 70,000 clones, about 87% recorded once. Germline assignment: CDR1 SQVTM and CDR2 ANQGSEA. This CDR3 contains 11 residues. V was shortened by 7 bases and J by 2 bases, with 8 bases between the two germline ends. The input for sequencing was CD4+ or CD8+ T cells sorted from blood, taken in a trial of the OX40 agonist ivuxolimab. The sequence was obtained from an adult with an advanced solid tumor such as melanoma, head and neck, liver or kidney cancer. The chain recombines TRBV29-1 with TRBJ1-2, with a possible D match to TRBD1 (5 bases). CDR3 protein: CSDRGNYGYTF. In DNA form, the CDR3 reads TGCAGCGACCGGGGGAACTATGGCTACACCTTC. The entire variable domain, with the rest obtained from reference TRBV29-1 and TRBJ1-2, is as follows: SAVISQKPSRDICQRGTSLTIQCQVDSQVTMMFWYRQQPGQSLTLIATANQGSEATYESGFVIDKFPISRPNLTFSTLTVSNMSPEDSSIYLCSDRGNYGYTFGSGTRLTVV.